The next 18 T cell receptor beta chains were all read from a single sample in a study of early T cells in non-severe SARS-CoV-2 infection. One entry per CDR3 protein, called by TCRdb with MiXCR from the 5' RACE reads. The sample gives 20,000 to 25,000 distinct CDR3 sequences, 4.8% of which show up once; 6.6% is in the top ten. The material sequenced was whole blood. These receptors were collected from an adult who was a healthcare worker with PCR-confirmed SARS-CoV-2 infection or an uninfected control (not recorded which).

This clonotype was seen a handful of times. The CDR3 is CASSRTHLRAYNEQFF. The DNA of the CDR3 is TGTGCCAGCAGCCGAACGCATTTGCGGGCTTACAATGAGCAGTTCTTC. The V call is TRBV11-3, the J call TRBJ2-1, with a tentative D call TRBD2 (5 bases). The CDR3 is 16 residues long. Germline assignment: CDR1 SGHNT and CDR2 YENEEA. V lost 5 bases, J lost 4 bases, and 18 bases lay in between.

This clonotype was seen at least ten times. The chain joins TRBV7-3 to TRBJ1-2; D is uncertain. V was clipped by 4 bases and J by 6 bases, with 12 bases between them. From germline, CDR1 is SGHTA and CDR2 FQGTGA. The CDR3 consists of 13 residues. CDR3 nucleotides: TGTGCCAGCAGCTCAAGTGGACTGGATGGCTACACCTTC. It yields the protein CASSSSGLDGYTF.

This clonotype was counted at least ten times. The chain carries TRBV7-9 and TRBJ2-1; D is perhaps TRBD2 (5 bases). The germline V and J ends were trimmed by 1 base and 9 bases, with 13 bases remaining between them. The CDR3 is 14 residues long. In germline, CDR1 is SEHNR, CDR2 FQNEAQ (reference sequence). The CDR3 reads CASSLDHARGEQFF. DNA of the CDR3: TGTGCCAGCAGCTTAGATCATGCCCGGGGTGAGCAGTTCTTC.

This clonotype has ten or more counts. The chain uses TRBV5-1 and TRBJ1-1; 7 bases align to TRBD1. J gave up 4 bases and V 0 bases, and 6 bases lay outside the gene matches. This CDR3 is 15 amino acids long. Germline assignment: CDR1 SGHRS and CDR2 YFSETQ. CDR3 sequence: CASSLGQGGSTEAFF. The CDR3 nucleotides read TGCGCCAGCAGCTTGGGACAGGGAGGTTCCACTGAAGCTTTCTTT.

Ten or more counts support this clonotype. The rearrangement links TRBV3-1 to TRBJ2-1; D gene unclear. The germline V gene has CDR1 LGHDT and CDR2 YNNKEL (reference sequence). V was cut by 4 bases and J by 8 bases, with 6 bases left in between. This CDR3 region has 11 residues. CDR3 in amino acids: CASSLGHEQFF. The DNA of the CDR3 is TGTGCCAGCAGCCTCGGCCATGAGCAGTTCTTC.

In its sample, this clonotype ranks as medium-sized. This chain connects TRBV2 to TRBJ1-3; 7 nucleotides line up with TRBD1. Losses at the gene ends were 5 bases for V and 0 bases for J; bases not matched to a gene: 4. The germline gives CDR1 SNHLY, CDR2 FYNNEI. The CDR3 extends over 15 amino acids. CDR3 residues: CASSSGQDSGNTIYF. The CDR3 DNA sequence: TGTGCCAGCAGTTCAGGACAGGACTCTGGAAACACCATATATTTT.

This clonotype was counted only a few times. The chain is built from TRBV4-1 and TRBJ1-2, with 7 bases that match TRBD1. The CDR3 has 15 residues. Unmatched junction bases numbered 8, after V lost 1 base and J lost 6 bases. Germline CDR1 MGHRA, CDR2 YSYEKL. The DNA for the CDR3 is TGCGCCAGCAGCCAAGGCCCCACAGGGGTCGATGGCTACACCTTC. Translating gives CASSQGPTGVDGYTF.

This clonotype occurred many times. V is TRBV5-4 and J is TRBJ1-1; D unclear. CDR1 SGHNT and CDR2 YYREEE come from the germline V gene (reference sequence). The V gene lost 0 bases and the J gene lost 1 base, with 16 bases spanning the gap. The CDR3 length is 17 residues. The CDR3 loop is CASSLGSRAVGNTEAFF. In DNA, the CDR3 is TGTGCCAGCAGCTTGGGTTCTAGGGCAGTTGGGAACACTGAAGCTTTCTTT.

V and J are TRBV7-2 and TRBJ2-1; weak D call: TRBD1 (5 bases). Per germline, CDR1 SGHTA and CDR2 FQGNSA. Trimming stripped 2 bases from V and 10 bases from J, with 9 bases between. The CDR3 sequence is 12 residues long. The CDR3 DNA sequence: TGTGCCAGCAGCTTACAGGGTTGGGAGCAGTTCTTC. The encoded protein is CASSLQGWEQFF.

This clonotype was picked up many times. V usage is TRBV9 and J usage is TRBJ1-2, with no clear D. Trimming cost V 7 bases and J 2 bases, with 9 bases left between them. This CDR3 spans 12 amino acids. CDR1 and CDR2 (germline): SGDLS, YYNGEE. The CDR3 DNA reads TGTGCCAGCGATAACAGAAACTATGGCTACACCTTC. Its translation is CASDNRNYGYTF. Supplemented by reference TRBV9 and TRBJ1-2, the full variable domain reads DSGVTQTPKHLITATGQRVTLRCSPRSGDLSVYWYQQSLDQGLQFLIQYYNGEERAKGNILERFSAQQFPDLHSELNLSSLELGDSALYFCASDNRNYGYTFGSGTRLTVV.

This clonotype was counted a few times. V is TRBV7-3 and J is TRBJ2-4, with 9 bases aligning to TRBD1. The CDR3 sequence is 12 residues long. The germline V gene encodes CDR1 SGHTA and CDR2 FQGTGA. Unmatched junction bases numbered 3, after V lost 5 bases and J lost 10 bases. The CDR3 nucleotides are TGTGCCAGCAGCACAGGGGGCCCGATTCAGTACTTC. Translation: CASSTGGPIQYF.

Many counts were recorded for this clonotype. The chain is built from TRBV6-5 and TRBJ1-2; no definite D call. The germline V and J ends were trimmed by 5 bases and 5 bases, with 18 bases remaining between them. The CDR3 length is 15 residues. Per the germline V gene, CDR1 is MNHEY and CDR2 is SVGAGI. CDR3 nucleotides: TGTGCCAGCAGTGCCGATAGTAGCTCCGGTTATGGCTACACCTTC. The encoded protein is CASSADSSSGYGYTF.

This clonotype was observed at least ten times. The rearrangement uses TRBV18 and TRBJ1-1; D is uncertain. From germline, CDR1 is KGHSH and CDR2 LQKENI. V lost 6 bases and J lost 1, with 12 bases in between. The CDR3 has 14 amino acids. DNA for the CDR3: TGTGCCAGCTCCGGGTCACAGAGGAACACTGAAGCTTTCTTT. Protein sequence: CASSGSQRNTEAFF.

Ten or more counts support this clonotype. This chain joins TRBV7-9 and TRBJ2-5; TRBD2 agrees at 8 bases. J gave up 4 bases and V 5 bases, and 9 bases lay outside the gene matches. CDR3 length: 15 residues. CDR1 and CDR2 from the germline V gene are SEHNR and FQNEAQ (reference sequence). CDR3 in DNA: TGTGCCAGCAGCCCCCCAGTCCGGGGGGGAGAGACCCAGTACTTC. Translation: CASSPPVRGGETQYF.

The CDR3 DNA reads as TGTGCCAGCAGCTTAGTAAGGGGACCGAACACTGAAGCTTTCTTT. Translation: CASSLVRGPNTEAFF. V usage is TRBV11-2 and J usage is TRBJ1-1; TRBD1 might be the D (5 bases). The CDR3 sequence is 15 residues long. CDR1 and CDR2 from the germline V gene are SGHAT and FQNNGV. V dropped 1 base and J dropped 1 base, with 10 bases sitting between them.

In the case of this clonotype: A much larger clone differs from this one at a single base, so this may be a read error. V is TRBV19 and J is TRBJ2-1; TRBD2 matches 8 bases. CDR1 and CDR2 from the germline V gene are LNHDA and SQIVND (reference sequence). This CDR3 spans 13 amino acids. The CDR3 region has the DNA TGTGTCAGTAGTCTTCCCGAGGTAGCGGGAAAGTTCTTC. Its translation: CVSSLPEVAGKFF.

This clonotype was counted at least ten times. V is TRBV20-1 and J is TRBJ1-4; the D gene is possibly TRBD1 (6 bases). Germline CDR1 is DFQATT and CDR2 is SNEGSKA (reference sequence). Trimming removed 6 bases at V and 8 bases at J, with 16 bases between. The CDR3 covers 13 residues. The CDR3 loop reads CSAHVQGSEKLFF. Written as DNA, the CDR3 is TGCAGTGCCCACGTCCAGGGGAGCGAAAAACTGTTTTTT.

This clonotype was seen many times. The V and J genes are TRBV19 and TRBJ2-3, with 15 bases identical to TRBD2. There are 18 residues in the CDR3. Trimming took 6 bases from V and 0 from J; bases not matched to a gene: 7. Germline-derived CDR1 and CDR2 are LNHDA and SQIVND (reference sequence). The CDR3 DNA reads as TGTGCCAGTAGATCCGGGACTAGCGGGAGGCGGAGCACAGATACGCAGTATTTT. Amino acids: CASRSGTSGRRSTDTQYF.